This TCR beta chain was recorded in a study of CD8+CD57+ T cells in acquired aplastic anemia. Whole-study findings and limits: Some 30 was the count of CD8+ CDR3 sequences that patients shared with controls.

Investigators profiled TCR beta VDJ and CDR3 from genomic DNA template. TCRdb independently ran MiXCR on the reads; one entry per CDR3 protein. In the table there are about 200,000 distinct CDR3 sequences, 40% to 60% of which are singletons. This clonotype has more than one count but fewer than ten. The antigen remains unidentified. At one end the junction does not follow the germline gene, possibly because of a read error. Germline V gives CDR1 MNHNS, CDR2 SASEGT. The CDR3 consists of 16 residues. Patients included in sequencing had previously demonstrated CD8+CD57+ cell expansion by flow cytometry. There were no patients without severe acquired aplastic anemia.

This TCR came from a human donor with aplastic anemia. Sample: sorted CD4+, CD8+, or CD8+CD57+ T cells (not recorded which) from PBMCs. The chain couples TRBV6-1 to TRBJ1-2; 8 bases are a match to TRBD1. The CDR3 bases are TGTGCCAGCAGTCCGGACAGGGTGAGACCTTACTATGGCTACGCCTTC. Translating gives CASSPDRVRPYYGYAF.